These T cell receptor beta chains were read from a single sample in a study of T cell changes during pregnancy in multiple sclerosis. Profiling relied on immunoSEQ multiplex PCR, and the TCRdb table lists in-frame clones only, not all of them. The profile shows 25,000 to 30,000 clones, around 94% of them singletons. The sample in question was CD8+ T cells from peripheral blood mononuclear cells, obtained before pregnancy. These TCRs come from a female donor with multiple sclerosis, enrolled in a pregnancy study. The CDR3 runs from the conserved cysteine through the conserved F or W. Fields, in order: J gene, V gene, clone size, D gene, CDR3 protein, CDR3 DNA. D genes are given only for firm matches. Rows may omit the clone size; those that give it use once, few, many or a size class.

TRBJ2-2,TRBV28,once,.,CASSFSGELFF,TGTGCCAGCAGTTTCAGCGGGGAGCTGTTTTTT
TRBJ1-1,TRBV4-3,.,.,CASSPIRGNEAFF,TGCGCCAGCAGCCCGATTCGGGGTAATGAAGCTTTCTTT
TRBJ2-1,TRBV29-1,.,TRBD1,CSVEGVPGTVSNEQFF,TGCAGCGTTGAGGGCGTCCCCGGGACAGTGAGCAATGAGCAGTTCTTC
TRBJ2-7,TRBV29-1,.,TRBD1,CSAIFLPDRGSSEQYF,TGCAGCGCCATTTTCCTCCCGGACAGGGGTTCGTCCGAGCAGTACTTC
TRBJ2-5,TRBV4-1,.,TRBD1,CASSWDSSQETQYF,TGCGCCAGCAGCTGGGACAGTTCCCAAGAGACCCAGTACTTC
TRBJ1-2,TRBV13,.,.,CASSTIGVNYGYTF,TGTGCCAGCAGCACTATCGGGGTTAACTATGGCTACACCTTC
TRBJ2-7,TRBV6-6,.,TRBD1,CASSPSRDRDEQYF,TGTGCCAGCAGTCCGTCCCGGGACAGGGACGAGCAGTACTTC
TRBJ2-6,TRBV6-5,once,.,CASSTDNSGANVLTF,TGTGCCAGCAGCACCGACAACTCTGGGGCCAACGTCCTGACTTTC
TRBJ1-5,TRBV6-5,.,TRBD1,CASSSRAGGNGQPQHF,TGTGCCAGCAGTTCCCGAGCAGGGGGCAACGGTCAGCCCCAGCATTTT
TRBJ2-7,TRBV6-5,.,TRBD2,CASSLTSGRAKYEQYF,TGTGCCAGCAGTTTGACTAGCGGGAGGGCCAAGTACGAGCAGTACTTC
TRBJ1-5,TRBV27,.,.,CASRSGYSNQPQHF,TGTGCCAGCAGGTCAGGGTATAGCAATCAGCCCCAGCATTTT
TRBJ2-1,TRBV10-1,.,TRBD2,CASAASEVRLWTRYGKSARWEQFF,TGCGCCAGCGCAGCGTCGGAGGTAAGACTTTGGACTAGATATGGGAAAAGCGCGAGGTGGGAGCAGTTCTTC
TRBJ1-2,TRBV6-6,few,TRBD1,CASKPRTGAYGYTF,TGTGCCTCCAAACCCAGGACAGGGGCCTATGGCTACACCTTC
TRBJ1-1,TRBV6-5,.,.,CASRNVEGVEAFF,TGTGCCAGCAGGAACGTCGAAGGGGTCGAAGCTTTCTTT
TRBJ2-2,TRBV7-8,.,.,CASTPRNGLTGELFF,TGTGCCAGCACCCCTCGGAACGGGTTGACCGGGGAGCTGTTTTTT
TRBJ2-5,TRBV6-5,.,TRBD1,CASSYRDRGGETQYF,TGTGCCAGCAGTTACCGGGACAGGGGAGGAGAGACCCAGTACTTC